Shown below are 30 T cell receptor beta chains from a single sample sequenced in a study of blood T cell repertoires in COVID-19. Profiled with immunoSEQ multiplex PCR; TCRdb holds only in-frame clones, not every one. Here the sample spans some 240,000 clones, nearly 90% being singletons. Material: peripheral blood. The origin of the receptors is a middle-aged woman who had recovered from COVID-19.

As DNA, the CDR3 is TGTGCCAGCAGCCAAGAAGTCGGACAGGGTCGGAACACTGAAGCTTTCTTT. It codes for CASSQEVGQGRNTEAFF. The V gene is TRBV3-1 (or the pseudogene TRBV3-2), the J gene TRBJ1-1; 8 nucleotides line up with TRBD1. Per the germline V gene, CDR1 is LGHDT and CDR2 is YNNKEL (reference sequence). The CDR3 is made up of 17 amino acids. V lost 0 bases and J lost 1; bases outside the gene matches: 7.

In this sample, this clone turned up once. The V and J genes are TRBV7-9 and TRBJ1-3, with 8 bases lining up with TRBD1. The CDR3 has 16 amino acids. Germline V CDR1 and CDR2: SEHNR, FQNEAQ (reference sequence). V trimming: 3 bases; J trimming: 1 base; junction bases outside the gene matches: 5. The CDR3 sequence: CASSFSQGASGNTIYF. The CDR3 coding sequence is TGTGCCAGCAGCTTTTCCCAGGGGGCATCTGGAAACACCATATATTTT.

The V gene is TRBV18, the J gene TRBJ2-2, with 14 bases aligning to TRBD2. V lost 1 base to trimming and J lost 0 bases; unmatched junction nucleotides: 4. The CDR3 consists of 19 residues. Looked up from germline, CDR1 is KGHSH and CDR2 is LQKENI. For the CDR3, the DNA is TGTGCCAGCTCACCACTGGGGACTAGCGGGAGTTCGAACACCGGGGAGCTGTTTTTT. It codes for CASSPLGTSGSSNTGELFF.

This chain joins TRBV24-1 and TRBJ2-2; 7 positions match TRBD1. The CDR3 totals 14 residues. Trimming took 3 bases from V and 5 from J; bases not matched to a gene: 2. Germline assignment: CDR1 KGHDR and CDR2 SFDVKD. The CDR3 DNA is TGTGCCACCAGTGATCTGACAGGGACCGGGGAGCTGTTTTTT. Its translation: CATSDLTGTGELFF.

V gene TRBV7-9 combines with J gene TRBJ1-5; unclear D gene. V was clipped by 1 base and J by 7 bases, with 8 bases between them. The CDR3 totals 13 residues. Germline V gene sequence: CDR1 SEHNR, CDR2 FQNEAQ (reference sequence). CDR3 protein: CASSLDGPQPQHF. The DNA for the CDR3 is TGTGCCAGCAGCTTAGATGGCCCCCAGCCCCAGCATTTT.

The rearrangement links TRBV6-5 to TRBJ2-7; 9 nucleotides match TRBD1. The CDR3 contains 14 residues. V shed 6 bases and J 5 bases; nucleotides not matched to a gene: 8. Per the germline V gene, CDR1 is MNHEY and CDR2 is SVGAGI. The DNA for the CDR3 is TGTGCCAGCAGACCCCCGGGACAGGGTCACGAGCAGTACTTC. Encoded protein: CASRPPGQGHEQYF.

This clone was detected a few times. The chain joins TRBV6-5 to TRBJ2-5, with 9 bases matching TRBD1. Per the germline V gene, CDR1 is MNHEY and CDR2 is SVGAGI. The length of the CDR3 is 13 residues. The V segment lost 8 bases and the J segment 5 bases; nucleotides outside the gene matches: 6. The CDR3 reads CASHFGTGETQYF. The CDR3, as DNA: TGTGCCAGCCATTTCGGGACAGGGGAGACCCAGTACTTC.

The chain employs TRBV28 and TRBJ2-3; 8 bases are a match to TRBD2. The length of the CDR3 is 16 residues. V shed 6 bases, J shed 4 bases, and the junction held 12 bases outside the gene matches. Germline values: CDR1 MDHEN, CDR2 SYDVKM. The CDR3 nucleotides read TGTGCCAGCAGCAGGACCGGGAGGGTTAGGGCAGATACGCAGTATTTT. Its protein is CASSRTGRVRADTQYF.

Only one count was recorded for this clone. The V and J genes are TRBV9 and TRBJ1-6; no reliable D call. V was shortened by 4 bases and J by 5 bases, with 16 bases between the two germline ends. Germline lookup yields CDR1 SGDLS and CDR2 YYNGEE. The CDR3 length is 16 residues. The CDR3 reads CASSPNSQRHNSPLHF. CDR3 sequence (DNA): TGTGCCAGCAGCCCCAACTCCCAGCGGCATAATTCACCCCTCCACTTT. Full variable domain (missing parts from reference TRBV9 and TRBJ1-6): DSGVTQTPKHLITATGQRVTLRCSPRSGDLSVYWYQQSLDQGLQFLIQYYNGEERAKGNILERFSAQQFPDLHSELNLSSLELGDSALYFCASSPNSQRHNSPLHFGNGTRLTVT.

The chain uses TRBV4-3 and TRBJ1-4; weak D call: TRBD1 (5 bases). The CDR3 sequence is 18 residues long. Germline lookup yields CDR1 LGHNA and CDR2 YSLEER. The germline V and J ends were trimmed by 0 bases and 7 bases, with 21 bases remaining between them. The CDR3 loop is CASSQDANPGRAGEKLFF. The CDR3 nucleotides read TGCGCCAGCAGCCAAGATGCGAACCCGGGCAGGGCTGGTGAAAAACTGTTTTTT.

This clone showed up just a few times. The rearrangement links TRBV10-3 to TRBJ2-5; tentative D call: TRBD2 (6 bases). This CDR3 region has 15 residues. Per germline, CDR1 ENHRY and CDR2 SYGVKD. The V and J ends lost 0 bases and 4 bases respectively, with 12 bases between them. CDR3 nucleotide sequence: TGTGCCATCAGTGAGTCGACTACGGGAGCAGAGACCCAGTACTTC. Translated, it gives CAISESTTGAETQYF.

V is TRBV5-4 and J is TRBJ1-1; D might be TRBD1 (6 bases). CDR1 and CDR2 from the germline V gene are SGHNT and YYREEE (reference sequence). The CDR3 is 15 residues long. Trimming took off 5 bases at V and 1 base at J, with 15 bases between the two ends. The CDR3 here is CASSTTGSGNTEAFF. The CDR3 DNA reads as TGTGCCAGCAGTACTACAGGGAGTGGGAACACTGAAGCTTTCTTT.

This clone was seen just once. This sequence joins TRBV12-3 or TRBV12-4 and TRBJ1-2; D is unclear. The V end was cut by 3 bases, the J end by 5 bases, with 7 bases between. The CDR3 has 12 residues. CDR3 sequence (DNA): TGTGCCAGCAGTTTTTCGGGGTATGGCTACACCTTC. Residues: CASSFSGYGYTF.

The table lists this clone with a few counts. This rearrangement joins TRBV3-1 (or the pseudogene TRBV3-2) to TRBJ2-2; unclear D gene. CDR3 length: 12 residues. Between the trimmed V and J ends, which lost 8 bases and 4 bases, there was a span of 8 bases. Germline loops: CDR1 LGHDT, CDR2 YNNKEL (reference sequence). DNA of the CDR3: TGTGCCAGCTTCGGAGCCACCGGGGAGCTGTTTTTT. Translation gives CASFGATGELFF.

This clone was picked up a small number of times. The rearrangement joins TRBV24-1 to TRBJ2-1; D call uncertain. CDR3 length equals 13 residues. V was clipped by 6 bases and J by 10 bases, with 15 bases between them. The germline V gene encodes CDR1 KGHDR and CDR2 SFDVKD. CDR3 amino acids: CATSFGGQEEQFF. In DNA, the CDR3 is TGTGCCACCAGTTTTGGTGGCCAGGAAGAGCAGTTCTTC.

The CDR3 sequence is CAAREQGAYEQYF. The CDR3 DNA reads TGTGCCGCCCGAGAACAGGGGGCCTACGAGCAGTACTTC. The rearrangement joins TRBV28 to TRBJ2-7, with 8 bases lining up with TRBD1. Unmatched junction bases numbered 8, after V lost 11 bases and J lost 2 bases. CDR3 length: 13 amino acids. Looked up from germline, CDR1 is MDHEN and CDR2 is SYDVKM.

The chain links TRBV27 to TRBJ1-6; D is unclear. V was trimmed by 10 bases and J by 0 bases, leaving 7 bases between them. The CDR3 spans 13 residues. Germline loops: CDR1 MNHEY, CDR2 SMNVEV (reference sequence). DNA of the CDR3: TGTGCCATTCGGAGCTCCTATAATTCACCCCTCCACTTT. Its translation: CAIRSSYNSPLHF.

The DNA of the CDR3 is TGTGCCAGTAGTAAGGGCCTGGCAGGGTGGGGTGTTGGAGAGACCCAGTACTTC. Translating gives CASSKGLAGWGVGETQYF. The chain recombines TRBV19 with TRBJ2-5; a possible D gene is TRBD1 (5 bases). This CDR3 is built from 18 residues. Germline assignment: CDR1 LNHDA and CDR2 SQIVND (reference sequence). V gave up 4 bases and J gave up 4 bases, with 25 bases separating them.

The CDR3 DNA reads TGTGCCAGCAAGACTAGCGGGGGCAATGAGCAGTTCTTC. Amino acid sequence: CASKTSGGNEQFF. The gene calls are TRBV2 and TRBJ2-1; TRBD2 matches at 12 bases. V lost 7 bases and J lost 6; bases outside the gene matches: 1. Germline assignment: CDR1 SNHLY and CDR2 FYNNEI. CDR3 length: 13 residues.

The rearrangement links TRBV7-6 to TRBJ2-3, with 12 bases matching TRBD2. The CDR3 has 16 residues. Losses at the gene ends were 5 bases for V and 4 bases for J; bases not matched to a gene: 7. Germline CDR1 is SGHVS and CDR2 is FNYEAQ. This CDR3 reads CASSAPTSGSPDTQYF. The CDR3, as DNA: TGTGCCAGCAGCGCGCCGACTAGCGGGAGTCCAGATACGCAGTATTTT.

The rearrangement uses TRBV10-3 and TRBJ1-1; D gene unclear. The V gene lost 7 bases and the J gene lost 1 base, with 13 bases spanning the gap. Germline lookup yields CDR1 ENHRY and CDR2 SYGVKD. The CDR3 is 14 residues long. The DNA for the CDR3 is TGTGCCATCACCAGGCGAGAAGGGAACACTGAAGCTTTCTTT. It codes for CAITRREGNTEAFF.

Details on this clone: The sample contains more than one DNA sequence encoding this CDR3. This chain links TRBV19 with TRBJ2-3, with 15 bases aligning to TRBD2. The junction had 5 bases not matched to a gene; V was cut back by 4 bases and J by 0 bases. The CDR3 consists of 18 residues. Germline V lookup: CDR1 LNHDA, CDR2 SQIVND (reference sequence). The CDR3 loop reads CASSTGLAGGSSTDTQYF. CDR3 DNA sequence: TGTGCCAGTAGTACGGGACTAGCGGGGGGTTCCAGCACAGATACGCAGTATTTT.

The V gene is TRBV18, the J gene TRBJ1-3; 7 bases align to TRBD1. V dropped 3 bases and J dropped 2; count of bases not matched to a gene: 7. Germline CDR1 and CDR2: KGHSH and LQKENI. This CDR3 region has 16 residues. CDR3 protein: CASSPGTGAAGNTIYF. The CDR3 bases are TGTGCCAGCTCACCTGGAACAGGGGCGGCTGGAAACACCATATATTTT.

This clone was found once. This chain joins TRBV19 and TRBJ1-2, with 11 bases that match TRBD1. J lost 6 bases, V lost 4 bases, and 7 bases had no gene match. The germline CDR1 and CDR2 sequences are LNHDA and SQIVND (reference sequence). CDR3 length: 15 amino acids. The CDR3, as DNA: TGTGCCAGTAGTACTAGGACAGGGGGCGGGAATGGCTACACCTTC. Its translation is CASSTRTGGGNGYTF.

The V and J genes are TRBV10-3 and TRBJ2-1; possibly TRBD2 for D (5 bases). The CDR3 contains 16 residues. The V gene lost 0 bases and the J gene lost 5 bases, with 14 bases spanning the gap. CDR1 is ENHRY, CDR2 SYGVKD, per germline. The CDR3 region is CAISESTRGRDNEQFF. CDR3 DNA sequence: TGTGCCATCAGTGAGTCGACTCGCGGGCGTGACAATGAGCAGTTCTTC.

In DNA form, the CDR3 reads TGTGCCAGCAGGGATACAGGGGGCAACAATCAGCCCCAGCATTTT. Its translation: CASRDTGGNNQPQHF. This chain joins TRBV6-5 and TRBJ1-5; TRBD1 aligns across 9 bases. V shed 6 bases and J 3 bases; nucleotides not matched to a gene: 6. The CDR3 spans 15 residues. Germline lookup yields CDR1 MNHEY and CDR2 SVGAGI.

The chain links TRBV3-1 (or the pseudogene TRBV3-2) to TRBJ2-3, with a possible D match to TRBD2 (6 bases). Trimming stripped 6 bases from V and 4 bases from J, with 17 bases between. Germline V gene lookup returns CDR1 LGHDT and CDR2 YNNKEL (reference sequence). This CDR3 is built from 15 residues. CDR3 sequence reads: CASSPLEGVADTQYF. CDR3 coding DNA: TGTGCCAGCAGTCCCTTGGAGGGAGTCGCAGATACGCAGTATTTT.

J is TRBJ2-3 and V is TRBV19, with 8 bases fitting TRBD1. Trimming took 7 bases from V and 2 from J; bases not matched to a gene: 8. Looked up from germline, CDR1 is LNHDA and CDR2 is SQIVND (reference sequence). This CDR3 is 15 amino acids long. The DNA of the CDR3 is TGTGCCAGTAACCATGGACAGGGCGTCACAGATACGCAGTATTTT. Residues: CASNHGQGVTDTQYF.

The chain recombines TRBV23-1 with TRBJ1-4; 7 bases align to TRBD1. TRBV23-1 is given ORF status, its function remaining uncertain. The V and J ends lost 5 bases and 7 bases, in that order; junction bases with no gene match: 10. The CDR3 consists of 15 residues. CDR3 sequence: CASSNAQGLREKLFF. The CDR3 region has the DNA TGCGCCAGCAGTAATGCACAGGGGCTTCGTGAAAAACTGTTTTTT.

J is TRBJ2-2 and V is TRBV11-3; tentatively, D is TRBD1 (5 bases). This CDR3 is built from 15 residues. The V gene lost 5 bases and the J gene lost 4 bases, with 14 bases spanning the gap. Germline lookup yields CDR1 SGHNT and CDR2 YENEEA. The CDR3 DNA is TGTGCCAGCAGCGGAGTCGGGCAGGGCACCGGGGAGCTGTTTTTT. It encodes CASSGVGQGTGELFF.